This TCR beta chain was observed in a study of identical twins. One entry per CDR3 protein, called by TCRdb with MiXCR from the 5' RACE reads. The sample yields roughly 710,000 distinct CDR3 sequences, roughly 6.2% seen once. Regarding the study as a whole: Excess low generation probability was seen in twin-shared out-of-frame alpha sequences.

Trimming at V came to 5 bases and at J to 0 bases, leaving 4 bases not matched to a gene. Germline values: CDR1 SGHVS, CDR2 FQNEAQ. The CDR3 is made up of 16 amino acids. To note about this clonotype: Its antigen remains unidentified. The CDR3 does not end in the conserved phenylalanine or tryptophan, so this is likely a read error.

The receptor comes from a man aged 18 to 30 in good health. The sequencing input was naive T cells sorted from blood. V and J are TRBV7-8 and TRBJ1-6, with 7 bases fitting TRBD1. DNA of the CDR3: TGTGCCAGCAGCAGATGGGACAGCTCCTATAATTCACCCCTCCACCTT. Translated, it gives CASSRWDSSYNSPLHL.